The 8 T cell receptor beta chains presented below share a single source sample, sequenced in a study of control samples from healthy donors and cancer patients. Profiled with immunoSEQ multiplex PCR; TCRdb holds only in-frame clones, not every one. The profile shows about 73,000 clones, approximately 94% of them singletons. What was sequenced was blood. The receptors come from a woman aged 40 to 50 in good health.

The gene calls are TRBV15 and TRBJ2-1; TRBD1 aligns across 7 bases. This CDR3 region has 16 residues. In germline, CDR1 is LNHNV, CDR2 YYDKDF (reference sequence). V lost 0 bases to trimming and J lost 5 bases; unmatched junction nucleotides: 7. CDR3 DNA: TGTGCCACCAGCAGAGATCAAGGGGGCACCCACAATGAGCAGTTCTTC. Translating gives CATSRDQGGTHNEQFF.

V is TRBV7-2 and J is TRBJ2-3, with 8 positions matching TRBD1. The J segment lost 8 bases and the V segment lost 1 base, leaving 11 bases of the junction unmatched. The CDR3 runs 16 residues. Per germline, CDR1 SGHTA and CDR2 FQGNSA. The CDR3 coding sequence is TGTGCCAGCAGCTTAGTTTGGGGGACAGGATATGGTACGCAGTATTTT. It specifies CASSLVWGTGYGTQYF.

Worth noting for this clone: Other DNA sequences within the sample encode an identical CDR3. The V call is TRBV11-2, the J call TRBJ2-5, with D unclear. Germline V gene lookup returns CDR1 SGHAT and CDR2 FQNNGV. This CDR3 contains 11 residues. Trimming stripped 0 bases from V and 6 bases from J, with 2 bases between. In DNA form, the CDR3 reads TGTGCCAGCAGCTTAGAACAGACCCAGTACTTC. It yields the protein CASSLEQTQYF.

The chain uses TRBV10-3 and TRBJ2-7; D is unresolved. With 3 bases removed from V and 2 bases from J, the gap between germline ends came to 17 bases. The CDR3 is 16 amino acids. From germline, CDR1 is ENHRY and CDR2 SYGVKD. DNA of the CDR3: TGTGCCATCAGTGAAACCGGGCCCCAGACGCCCTACGAGCAGTACTTC. Its translation is CAISETGPQTPYEQYF.

This clone was seen just once. The rearrangement links TRBV4-3 to TRBJ1-2; 9 bases line up with TRBD1. J was trimmed by 3 bases and V by 0 bases; bases with no gene match: 8. CDR3 length: 17 residues. Germline V gene lookup returns CDR1 LGHNA and CDR2 YSLEER. The CDR3 is CASSQDPPGQGYYGYTF. The CDR3 nucleotides are TGCGCCAGCAGCCAAGACCCTCCGGGACAGGGTTACTATGGCTACACCTTC.

This chain connects TRBV7-8 to TRBJ1-2; 7 nucleotides align to TRBD1. There are 14 residues in the CDR3. The germline CDR1 and CDR2 sequences are SGHVS and FQNEAQ. Unmatched junction bases numbered 3, after V lost 1 base and J lost 4 bases. CDR3 sequence: CASSLGNRGYGYTF. The CDR3 coding sequence is TGTGCCAGCAGCTTAGGTAACAGGGGCTATGGCTACACCTTC. Full variable domain (missing parts from reference TRBV7-8 and TRBJ1-2): GAGVSQSPRYKVAKRGQDVALRCDPISGHVSLFWYQQALGQGPEFLTYFQNEAQLDKSGLPSDRFFAERPEGSVSTLKIQRTQQEDSAVYLCASSLGNRGYGYTFGSGTRLTVV.

This chain links TRBV6-5 with TRBJ1-2; D is ambiguous. CDR1 and CDR2 from the germline V gene are MNHEY and SVGAGI. V was clipped by 3 bases and J by 8 bases, with 13 bases between them. The CDR3 is 13 amino acids. Written as DNA, the CDR3 is TGTGCCAGCAGTTATGGGGTCAAAGGCGGCTACACCTTC. Amino acid sequence: CASSYGVKGGYTF.

J is TRBJ1-6 and V is TRBV5-4, with TRBD1 identical over 7 bases. The J segment lost 7 bases and the V segment lost 0 bases, leaving 1 base of the junction unmatched. CDR1 and CDR2 (germline): SGHNT, YYREEE (reference sequence). CDR3 length: 14 residues. The CDR3 spells CASSLETGNSPLHF. The CDR3 DNA reads as TGTGCCAGCAGCTTGGAGACAGGGAATTCACCCCTCCACTTT.